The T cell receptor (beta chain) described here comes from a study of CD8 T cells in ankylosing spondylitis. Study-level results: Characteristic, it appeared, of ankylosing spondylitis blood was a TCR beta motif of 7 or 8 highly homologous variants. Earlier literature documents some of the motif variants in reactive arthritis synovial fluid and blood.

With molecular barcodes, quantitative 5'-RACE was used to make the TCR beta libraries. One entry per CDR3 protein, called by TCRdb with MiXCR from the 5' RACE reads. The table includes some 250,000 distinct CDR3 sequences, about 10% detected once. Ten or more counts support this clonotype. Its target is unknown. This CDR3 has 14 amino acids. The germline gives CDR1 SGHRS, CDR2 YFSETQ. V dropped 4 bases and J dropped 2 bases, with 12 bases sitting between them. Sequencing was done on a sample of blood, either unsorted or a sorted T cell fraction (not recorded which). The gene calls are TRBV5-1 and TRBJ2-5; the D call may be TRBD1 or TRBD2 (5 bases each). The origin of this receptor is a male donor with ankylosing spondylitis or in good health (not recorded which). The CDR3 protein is CASSPGTAQETQYF. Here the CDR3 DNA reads TGCGCCAGCAGCCCTGGGACCGCACAAGAGACCCAGTACTTC.